These T cell receptor beta chains were read from a single sample in a study of beta chain features in type 1 diabetes. TCRdb's copy holds only in-frame clones and misses some; the assay was immunoSEQ multiplex PCR. Found here are about 140,000 clones, 8.5% to 12% of them singletons; the top ten hold about 1.3%. Sequencing was performed on naive CD4+ T cells from blood. Receptors originate from a man aged 18 to 30 in good health. CDR3s leave out the opening cysteine and the closing phenylalanine or tryptophan. Fields, in order: D gene, V gene, J gene, CDR3 length, CDR3 protein. The D gene is left open where the match is weak.

TRBD1	TRBV6-1	TRBJ2-7	12	ASREGQGNYEQY
TRBD1	TRBV19	TRBJ2-7	11	ASSNRGRDEQY
NA	TRBV6-5	TRBJ2-1	12	ASSYRRGGNEQF
TRBD1	TRBV4-1	TRBJ2-7	13	ASSQGPTDRGEQY
NA	TRBV6-5	TRBJ1-5	11	ASQVGGNQPQH
NA	TRBV6-1	TRBJ1-2	14	ASSEARSGNRNGYT
TRBD1	TRBV7-9	TRBJ1-3	14	ASADPGTGRGNTIY
TRBD2	TRBV5-1	TRBJ2-1	11	ASSLLAGDEQF
TRBD1	TRBV5-1	TRBJ2-3	12	ASSLGQGAGTQY
NA	TRBV5-4	TRBJ2-7	10	ASSMDSYEQY
TRBD1	TRBV28	TRBJ2-7	13	ASSSPGQGRYEQY
NA	TRBV11-2	TRBJ2-5	12	ASSRGNYQETQY
NA	TRBV18	TRBJ2-2	12	ASSNGAKNGELF
NA	TRBV5-1	TRBJ2-5	11	ASPFGGVETQY
TRBD1	TRBV5-6	TRBJ1-5	14	ASSIYRGPKNQPQH
NA	TRBV5-4	TRBJ1-6	12	ASSWGGFNSPLH
NA	TRBV7-2	TRBJ1-5	12	ASSSTTGLQPQH
NA	TRBV7-2	TRBJ1-2	10	ASSLAWGGPT
NA	TRBV9	TRBJ2-3	14	ASSVVSSLSTDTQY
NA	TRBV9	TRBJ2-1	15	ASSGRRGLGSYNEQF
TRBD1	TRBV27	TRBJ2-1	13	ASRGTGFTYNEQF
TRBD1	TRBV29-1	TRBJ2-2	11	SVDRGRTGELF
NA	TRBV6-1	TRBJ2-7	11	ASSGTPTYEQY
TRBD2	TRBV5-1	TRBJ2-5	14	ASSPGVAGGQETQY